These 23 T cell receptor beta chains were all obtained from the same sample, sequenced in a study of post-analysis software for immune sequencing data (dated by TCRdb to between 2015 and 2017). Overall study outcomes, separate from this receptor: Patients showed significantly higher frequencies than controls for a handful of TRBV segments, among them TRBV5-6, TRBV5-1 and TRBV20-1.

The receptor library was made with PCR. The sample was run on an Illumina HiSeq 2500. To reduce PCR and sequencing biases, unique molecular identifiers were incorporated into the TCR beta cDNA libraries. The public reads were reprocessed in TCRdb via fastp at Q25 and MiXCR, keeping in-frame beta chains. Rows matching on CDR3 protein sequence are summarized as one entry with the most common DNA and genes. The sample data list more than 450,000 distinct CDR3 sequences, and 44% of these were observed just once. In total, the top ten clones hold approximately 1.7% of the sample. These receptors' antigens are unknown. The sample taken for sequencing was blood. Receptors originate from a girl aged 10-17 years with multiple sclerosis.

The V gene is TRBV27, the J gene TRBJ1-2; unclear D gene. This CDR3 region has 13 residues. The V end was cut by 5 bases, the J end by 6 bases, with 13 bases between. In germline, CDR1 is MNHEY, CDR2 SMNVEV (reference sequence). CDR3 sequence: CASSTWGRDGYTF. The CDR3 nucleotides read TGTGCCAGCAGTACCTGGGGAAGAGATGGCTACACCTTC.

This sequence joins TRBV19 and TRBJ1-2; D is possibly TRBD1 (5 bases). Germline loops: CDR1 LNHDA, CDR2 SQIVND (reference sequence). Trimming removed 8 bases at V and 5 bases at J, with 15 bases between. The CDR3 contains 13 residues. CDR3 nucleotide sequence: TGTGCCAGTGCCCCCTTGACAGATTATGGCTACACCTTC. The encoded protein is CASAPLTDYGYTF. The full variable domain, its missing parts supplied by reference TRBV19 and TRBJ1-2, is DGGITQSPKYLFRKEGQNVTLSCEQNLNHDAMYWYRQDPGQGLRLIYYSQIVNDFQKGDIAEGYSVSREKKESFPLTVTSAQKNPTAFYLCASAPLTDYGYTFGSGTRLTVV.

The V and J genes are TRBV20-1 and TRBJ1-2; tentative D call: TRBD1 (6 bases). The CDR3 consists of 13 residues. The germline gives CDR1 DFQATT, CDR2 SNEGSKA (reference sequence). Between the trimmed V and J ends, which lost 6 bases and 3 bases, there was a span of 14 bases. The CDR3 is CSAPAQGYYGYTF. DNA for the CDR3: TGCAGTGCCCCGGCCCAGGGGTACTATGGCTACACCTTC.

In its sample, this clonotype was seen a few times. This chain uses TRBV4-1 with TRBJ1-5; D call uncertain. Looked up from germline, CDR1 is MGHRA and CDR2 is YSYEKL. Trimming shortened V by 7 bases and J by 5 bases, and 27 bases separated the two germline ends. The CDR3 runs to 18 residues. In DNA, the CDR3 is TGCGCCAGCAAACCCCAAGTGGGCAGTGGGAGAAAATATCAGCCCCAGCATTTT. Protein sequence: CASKPQVGSGRKYQPQHF.

The chain couples TRBV10-3 to TRBJ2-5; 7 bases are shared with TRBD1. V was pared by 3 bases and J by 5 bases, with 6 bases of the junction left unmatched. The CDR3 is made up of 14 amino acids. CDR1 and CDR2 from the germline V gene are ENHRY and SYGVKD. In nucleotides, the CDR3 is TGTGCCATCAGTGAAGACCAGGGGGAGGAGACCCAGTACTTC. Its translation: CAISEDQGEETQYF.

This chain connects TRBV5-6 to TRBJ1-2; the D is unclear. Germline lookup yields CDR1 SGHDT and CDR2 YYEEEE. This CDR3 region has 14 residues. V was cut by 0 bases and J by 0 bases, with 6 bases left in between. As DNA, the CDR3 is TGTGCCAGCAGCTTGGAATATACTAACTATGGCTACACCTTC. Translating it yields CASSLEYTNYGYTF.

The V and J genes are TRBV29-1 and TRBJ1-2; D remains unclear. Trimming stripped 6 bases from V and 0 bases from J, with 11 bases between. The CDR3 runs to 13 residues. In germline, CDR1 is SQVTM, CDR2 ANQGSEA. The CDR3 spells CSVGQAANYGYTF. As DNA, the CDR3 is TGCAGCGTCGGGCAGGCCGCTAACTATGGCTACACCTTC.

CDR3 region: CSATRPAGGPRDTQYF. The CDR3 DNA sequence: TGCAGTGCCACGCGTCCGGCGGGAGGGCCCAGGGATACGCAGTATTTT. The chain uses TRBV20-1 and TRBJ2-3; 9 bases are shared with TRBD2. CDR1 and CDR2 (germline): DFQATT, SNEGSKA (reference sequence). V shed 6 bases and J 6 bases; nucleotides not matched to a gene: 16. CDR3 length: 16 residues.

This clonotype has only a few counts. The chain joins TRBV7-2 to TRBJ1-6; D is perhaps TRBD1 (6 bases). The CDR3 contains 13 residues. V was pared by 2 bases and J by 7 bases, with 6 bases between. Germline V gene data show CDR1 as SGHTA and CDR2 as FQGNSA. The CDR3 nucleotides are TGTGCCAGCAGCTTAACAGGGAATTCACCCCTCCACTTT. Its protein product is CASSLTGNSPLHF.

The chain is built from TRBV27 and TRBJ2-3; D is perhaps TRBD1 or TRBD2 (6 bases each). V shed 3 bases and J shed 4 bases, with 17 bases lying between them. The length of the CDR3 is 16 residues. Germline-derived CDR1 and CDR2 are MNHEY and SMNVEV (reference sequence). In nucleotides, the CDR3 is TGTGCCAGCAGTTTGGGGGGCTCCTTCGTTGCAGATACGCAGTATTTT. As protein: CASSLGGSFVADTQYF.

This chain joins TRBV30 and TRBJ1-5; D call uncertain. V was shortened by 1 base and J by 2 bases, with 6 bases between the two germline ends. CDR1 GTSNPN and CDR2 SVGIG come from the germline V gene (reference sequence). The CDR3 has 13 residues. The CDR3: CAWSARGNQPQHF. The CDR3 DNA is TGTGCCTGGAGTGCTAGGGGCAATCAGCCCCAGCATTTT.

The V call is TRBV18, the J call TRBJ2-5; D may be TRBD1 or TRBD2 (5 bases each). V was pared by 3 bases and J by 5 bases, with 10 bases between. The CDR3 length is 13 residues. CDR1 and CDR2 from the germline V gene are KGHSH and LQKENI. Written as DNA, the CDR3 is TGTGCCAGCTCACCCAGCAGGGAGGAGACCCAGTACTTC. Translated, it gives CASSPSREETQYF.

This chain links TRBV2 with TRBJ2-3; D possibly corresponds to TRBD2 (6 bases). This CDR3 spans 14 amino acids. Germline V gene sequence: CDR1 SNHLY, CDR2 FYNNEI. V was cut by 4 bases and J by 2 bases, with 10 bases left in between. The CDR3 DNA follows: TGTGCCAGCAGTGGGGACTGGACCACAGATACGCAGTATTTT. Translated: CASSGDWTTDTQYF.

This clonotype was seen more than once but under ten times. The chain employs TRBV9 and TRBJ2-7, with a tentative D call TRBD1 (5 bases). The V end lost 7 bases, the J end lost 3 bases, and 23 bases lay between the germline ends. The germline V gene has CDR1 SGDLS and CDR2 YYNGEE. The CDR3 spans 16 residues. CDR3 loop: CASGFGADPPDYEQYF. CDR3 bases: TGTGCCAGCGGGTTTGGGGCCGACCCGCCGGACTACGAGCAGTACTTC. Full variable domain (outside the CDR3, taken from reference TRBV9 and TRBJ2-7): DSGVTQTPKHLITATGQRVTLRCSPRSGDLSVYWYQQSLDQGLQFLIQYYNGEERAKGNILERFSAQQFPDLHSELNLSSLELGDSALYFCASGFGADPPDYEQYFGPGTRLTVT.

The J gene is TRBJ2-7, the V gene TRBV27; a weak D match, TRBD2 (6 bases). V shed 7 bases and J shed 2 bases, with 15 bases lying between them. The germline CDR1 and CDR2 sequences are MNHEY and SMNVEV (reference sequence). There are 14 residues in the CDR3. The CDR3 region has the DNA TGTGCCAGCACCCCCCTGCGGGGAACCTACGAGCAGTACTTC. This codes for CASTPLRGTYEQYF.

This clonotype has only a few counts. The chain has TRBV5-1 and TRBJ2-6, with a tentative D call TRBD1 (6 bases). Trimming removed 6 bases from V and 1 base from J, with 14 bases in between. From germline, CDR1 is SGHRS and CDR2 YFSETQ. The CDR3 sequence is 16 residues long. The CDR3 reads CASIGRGTSGANVLTF. The CDR3 DNA reads TGCGCCAGCATAGGCAGGGGAACATCTGGGGCCAACGTCCTGACTTTC.

This clonotype was seen only a few times. V is TRBV20-1 and J is TRBJ2-5, with D perhaps being TRBD1 or TRBD2 (5 bases each). V was cut by 5 bases and J by 2 bases, with 15 bases left in between. Germline CDR1 reads DFQATT; CDR2 reads SNEGSKA (reference sequence). CDR3 length: 14 amino acids. CDR3 loop: CSAPRGVFQETQYF. The CDR3, as DNA: TGCAGTGCTCCCCGAGGGGTTTTTCAAGAGACCCAGTACTTC.

V and J are TRBV6-1 and TRBJ2-1; maybe TRBD2 (5 bases). CDR1 MNHNS and CDR2 SASEGT come from the germline V gene. The length of the CDR3 is 18 residues. With 6 bases removed from V and 5 bases from J, the gap between germline ends came to 26 bases. The CDR3, as DNA: TGTGCCAGCAGCGATCACCTAGTGGGTAGCATGAGGGACAATGAGCAGTTCTTC. It translates to CASSDHLVGSMRDNEQFF.

The CDR3 nucleotides are TGTGCCAGCAGCGTAGGGCGGGGCGGTAGGACAGATACGCAGTATTTT. It yields the protein CASSVGRGGRTDTQYF. The V call is TRBV9, the J call TRBJ2-3; a possible D gene is TRBD2 (6 bases). Germline lookup yields CDR1 SGDLS and CDR2 YYNGEE. V was pared by 0 bases and J by 3 bases, with 14 bases between. The CDR3 totals 16 residues.

The gene calls are TRBV4-1 and TRBJ2-7; the match to TRBD1 covers 8 bases. Germline CDR1 reads MGHRA; CDR2 reads YSYEKL. J gave up 2 bases and V 4 bases, and 7 bases lay outside the gene matches. The CDR3 spans 15 residues. For the CDR3, the DNA is TGCGCCAGCAGCCGACAACAGGGGGGTGCCTACGAGCAGTACTTC. Translation: CASSRQQGGAYEQYF.

This clonotype has more than one count but fewer than ten. The chain joins TRBV5-1 to TRBJ2-7; D perhaps matches TRBD1 (5 bases). The germline V gene has CDR1 SGHRS and CDR2 YFSETQ. There are 14 residues in the CDR3. Trimming removed 3 bases from V and 2 bases from J, with 12 bases in between. The CDR3 reads CASSYTGIAYEQYF. CDR3 coding DNA: TGCGCCAGCAGCTATACAGGTATTGCCTACGAGCAGTACTTC.

This clonotype came up a few times. The genes are TRBV6-5 and TRBJ2-5; 7 bases are a match to TRBD1. Germline V gene sequence: CDR1 MNHEY, CDR2 SVGAGI. Trimming removed 5 bases from V and 4 bases from J; junction bases left unmatched: 13. This CDR3 contains 16 residues. CDR3 coding DNA: TGTGCCAGCAGTCTCAGACAGGGCCTAATTCTAGAGACCCAGTACTTC. As protein: CASSLRQGLILETQYF.

This clonotype was detected only a few times. The chain is built from TRBV5-1 and TRBJ1-2; D not resolved. The V end was cut by 6 bases, the J end by 0 bases, with 15 bases between. This CDR3 comprises 15 residues. CDR1 is SGHRS and CDR2 is YFSETQ in the germline V gene. The CDR3 region is CASTPFSGANYGYTF. CDR3 bases: TGCGCCAGCACGCCTTTTTCCGGCGCTAACTATGGCTACACCTTC. Looking up the rest from reference TRBV5-1 and TRBJ1-2 gives the full variable domain: KAGVTQTPRYLIKTRGQQVTLSCSPISGHRSVSWYQQTPGQGLQFLFEYFSETQRNKGNFPGRFSGRQFSNSRSEMNVSTLELGDSALYLCASTPFSGANYGYTFGSGTRLTVV.